This T cell receptor beta chain was captured by sequencing in a study of Tregs in tolerant kidney transplant recipients. Produced via immunoSEQ multiplex PCR; TCRdb's table is partial and in-frame only. The sample yields some 90,000 clones, more than 80% seen once. Germline loops: CDR1 SGHAT, CDR2 FQNNGV. With 1 base removed from V and 0 bases from J, the gap between germline ends came to 10 bases. The CDR3 has 15 residues. Sequencing input: CD8+ T cells from blood. The clonotype was recovered from a human donor in good health. The chain carries TRBV11-2 and TRBJ2-7; no reliable D call. This chain's CDR3 is CASSLAPTLSYEQYF. CDR3 nucleotide sequence: TGTGCCAGCAGCTTAGCCCCCACCCTCTCCTACGAGCAGTACTTC.